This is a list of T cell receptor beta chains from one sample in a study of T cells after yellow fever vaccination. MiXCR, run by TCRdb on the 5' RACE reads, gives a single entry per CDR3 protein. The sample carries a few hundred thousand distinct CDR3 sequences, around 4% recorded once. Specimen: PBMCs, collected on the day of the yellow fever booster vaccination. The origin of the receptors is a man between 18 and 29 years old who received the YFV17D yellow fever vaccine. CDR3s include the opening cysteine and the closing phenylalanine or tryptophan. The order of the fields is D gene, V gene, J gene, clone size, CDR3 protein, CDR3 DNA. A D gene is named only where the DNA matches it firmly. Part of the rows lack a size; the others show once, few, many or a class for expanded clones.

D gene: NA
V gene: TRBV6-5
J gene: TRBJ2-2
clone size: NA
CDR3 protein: CASSLRSGSHTGELFF
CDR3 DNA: TGTGCCAGCAGTCTTAGGTCAGGGTCTCACACCGGGGAGCTGTTTTTT

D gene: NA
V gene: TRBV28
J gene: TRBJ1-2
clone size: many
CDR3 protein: CASSPLEGSYGYTF
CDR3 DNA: TGTGCCAGCAGTCCTCTAGAAGGGTCGTATGGCTACACCTTC

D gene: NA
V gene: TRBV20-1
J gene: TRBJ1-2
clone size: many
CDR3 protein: CSAREGSPNYGYTF
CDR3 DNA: TGCAGTGCTAGAGAGGGCAGTCCTAACTATGGCTACACCTTC

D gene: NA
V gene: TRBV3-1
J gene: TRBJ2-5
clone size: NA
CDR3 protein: CASSQVGGGETQYF
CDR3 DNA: TGTGCCAGCAGCCAAGTCGGGGGTGGAGAGACCCAGTACTTC

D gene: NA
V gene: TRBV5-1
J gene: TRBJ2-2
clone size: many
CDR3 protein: CASSPGLADGELFF
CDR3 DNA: TGCGCCAGCAGCCCGGGACTCGCGGACGGGGAGCTGTTTTTT

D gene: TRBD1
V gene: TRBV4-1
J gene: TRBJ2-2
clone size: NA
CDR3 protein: CASSHQPGPGTGDTGELFF
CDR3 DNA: TGCGCCAGCAGCCACCAGCCGGGACCAGGGACAGGGGACACCGGGGAGCTGTTTTTT

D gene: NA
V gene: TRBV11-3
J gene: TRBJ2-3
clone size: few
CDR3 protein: CASSLRSGPDTQYF
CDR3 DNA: TGTGCCAGCAGCCTTCGCTCTGGACCAGATACGCAGTATTTT

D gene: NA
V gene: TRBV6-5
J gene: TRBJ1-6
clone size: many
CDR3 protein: CASSYSAGALHSPLHF
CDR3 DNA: TGTGCCAGCAGTTACTCGGCAGGGGCCCTGCATTCACCCCTCCACTTT

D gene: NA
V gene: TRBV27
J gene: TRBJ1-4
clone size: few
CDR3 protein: CASSLWRGRGPEKLFF
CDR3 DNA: TGTGCCAGCAGTTTATGGCGCGGGCGCGGCCCCGAAAAACTGTTTTTT

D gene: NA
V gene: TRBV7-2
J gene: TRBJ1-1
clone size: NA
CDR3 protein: CASSLTTDRNTEAFF
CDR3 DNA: TGTGCCAGCAGCCTAACGACAGATAGGAACACTGAAGCTTTCTTT

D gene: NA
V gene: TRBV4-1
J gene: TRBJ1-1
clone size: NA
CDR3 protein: CASGPHPRRGEAFF
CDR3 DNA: TGCGCCAGCGGTCCCCACCCTCGGCGCGGTGAAGCTTTCTTT

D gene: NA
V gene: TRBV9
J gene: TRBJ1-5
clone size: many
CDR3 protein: CASSLGKPQHF
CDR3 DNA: TGTGCCAGCAGCTTGGGGAAGCCCCAGCATTTT

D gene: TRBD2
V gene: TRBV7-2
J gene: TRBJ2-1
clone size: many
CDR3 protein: CASSFLPGGDEQFF
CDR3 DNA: TGTGCCAGCAGCTTCCTTCCGGGGGGTGATGAGCAGTTCTTC

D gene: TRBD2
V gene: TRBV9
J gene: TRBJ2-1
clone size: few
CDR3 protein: CASSSTTSGGLLDNEQFF
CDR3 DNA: TGTGCCAGCAGCTCCACGACTAGCGGGGGCCTCTTAGACAATGAGCAGTTCTTC

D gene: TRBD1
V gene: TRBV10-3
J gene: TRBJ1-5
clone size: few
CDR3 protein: CAIATGGEQPQHF
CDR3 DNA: TGTGCCATCGCGACAGGGGGAGAACAGCCCCAGCATTTT

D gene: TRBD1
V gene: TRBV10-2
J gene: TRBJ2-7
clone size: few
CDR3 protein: CASLNRDRGAHEQYF
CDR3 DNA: TGCGCCAGCCTGAACCGGGACAGGGGGGCCCACGAGCAGTACTTC

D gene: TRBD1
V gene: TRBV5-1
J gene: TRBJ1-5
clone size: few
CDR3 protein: CASSRSGQFNQPQHF
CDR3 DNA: TGCGCCAGCAGCCGATCGGGACAGTTCAATCAGCCCCAGCATTTT

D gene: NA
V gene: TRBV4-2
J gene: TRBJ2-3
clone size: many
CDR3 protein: CASSQEGGVGTDTQYF
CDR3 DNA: TGTGCCAGCAGCCAAGAAGGGGGGGTAGGCACAGATACGCAGTATTTT

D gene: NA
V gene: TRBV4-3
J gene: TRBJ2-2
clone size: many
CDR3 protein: CASSQDRMASQGELFF
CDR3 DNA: TGCGCCAGCAGCCAAGATAGGATGGCTAGCCAAGGGGAGCTGTTTTTT

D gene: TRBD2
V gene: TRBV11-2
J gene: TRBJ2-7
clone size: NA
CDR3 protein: CASSPWSGGASYEQYF
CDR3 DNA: TGTGCCAGCAGCCCTTGGAGCGGGGGGGCCTCCTACGAGCAGTACTTC